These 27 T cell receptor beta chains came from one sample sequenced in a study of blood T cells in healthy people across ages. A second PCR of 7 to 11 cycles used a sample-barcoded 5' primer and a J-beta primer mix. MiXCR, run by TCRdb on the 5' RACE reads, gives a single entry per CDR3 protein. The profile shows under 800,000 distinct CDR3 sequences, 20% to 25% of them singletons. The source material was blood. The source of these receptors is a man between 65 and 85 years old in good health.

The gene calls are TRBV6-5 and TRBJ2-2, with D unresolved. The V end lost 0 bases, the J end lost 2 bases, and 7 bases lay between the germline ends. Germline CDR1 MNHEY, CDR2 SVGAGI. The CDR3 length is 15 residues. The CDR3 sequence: CASSYSGINTGELFF. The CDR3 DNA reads TGTGCCAGCAGTTACTCCGGAATTAACACCGGGGAGCTGTTTTTT.

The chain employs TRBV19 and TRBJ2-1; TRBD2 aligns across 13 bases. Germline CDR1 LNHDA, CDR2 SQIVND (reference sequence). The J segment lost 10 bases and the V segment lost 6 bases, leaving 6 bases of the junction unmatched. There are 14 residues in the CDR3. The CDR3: CASRGTSGIGEQFF. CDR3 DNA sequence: TGTGCCAGTAGAGGGACTAGCGGGATAGGGGAGCAGTTCTTC.

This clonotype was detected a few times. CDR3 protein: CASSQVLGEKLFF. CDR3 bases: TGCGCCAGCAGCCAAGTTTTAGGGGAAAAACTGTTTTTT. This sequence joins TRBV4-1 and TRBJ1-4; no clear D. CDR1 is MGHRA, CDR2 YSYEKL, per germline. The CDR3 loop spans 13 amino acids. Trimming removed 1 base at V and 8 bases at J, with 8 bases between.

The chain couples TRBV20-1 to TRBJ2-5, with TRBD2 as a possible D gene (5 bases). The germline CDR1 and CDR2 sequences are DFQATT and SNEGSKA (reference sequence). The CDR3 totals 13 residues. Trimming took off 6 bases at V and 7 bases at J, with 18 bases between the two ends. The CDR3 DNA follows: TGCAGTGCCATAGAGGGTGTTTCCGGGACCCAGTACTTC. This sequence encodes CSAIEGVSGTQYF.

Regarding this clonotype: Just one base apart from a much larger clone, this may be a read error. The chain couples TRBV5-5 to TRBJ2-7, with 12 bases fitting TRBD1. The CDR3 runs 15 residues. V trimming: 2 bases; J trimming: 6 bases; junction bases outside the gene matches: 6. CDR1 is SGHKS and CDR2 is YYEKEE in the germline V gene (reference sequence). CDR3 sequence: CASSFQGQGACEQYF. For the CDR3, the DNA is TGTGCCAGCAGCTTTCAGGGACAGGGGGCCTGCGAGCAGTACTTC.

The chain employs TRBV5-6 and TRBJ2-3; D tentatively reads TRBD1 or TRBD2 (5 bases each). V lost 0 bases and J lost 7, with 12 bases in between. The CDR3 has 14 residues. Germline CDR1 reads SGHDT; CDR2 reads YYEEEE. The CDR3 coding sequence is TGTGCCAGCAGCTTGGCGGGACGGGTATATACGCAGTATTTT. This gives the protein CASSLAGRVYTQYF.

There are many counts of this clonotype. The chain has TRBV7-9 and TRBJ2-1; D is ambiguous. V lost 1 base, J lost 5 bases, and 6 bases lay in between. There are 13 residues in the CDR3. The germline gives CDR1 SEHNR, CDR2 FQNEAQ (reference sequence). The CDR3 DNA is TGTGCCAGCAGCTTAGGGACGCACAATGAGCAGTTCTTC. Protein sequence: CASSLGTHNEQFF.

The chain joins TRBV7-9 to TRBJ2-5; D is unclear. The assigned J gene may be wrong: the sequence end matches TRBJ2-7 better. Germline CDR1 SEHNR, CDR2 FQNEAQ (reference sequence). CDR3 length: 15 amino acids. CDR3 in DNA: TGTGCCAGCAGCTCGAGACAAGGAGCTACCTACGAGCAGTACTTC. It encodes CASSSRQGATYEQYF.

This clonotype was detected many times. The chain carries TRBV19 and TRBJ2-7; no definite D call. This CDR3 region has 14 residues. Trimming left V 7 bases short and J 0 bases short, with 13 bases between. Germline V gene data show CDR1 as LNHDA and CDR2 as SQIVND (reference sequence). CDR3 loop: CASTDGLGSYEQYF. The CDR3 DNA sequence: TGTGCCAGTACCGACGGATTGGGCTCCTACGAGCAGTACTTC.

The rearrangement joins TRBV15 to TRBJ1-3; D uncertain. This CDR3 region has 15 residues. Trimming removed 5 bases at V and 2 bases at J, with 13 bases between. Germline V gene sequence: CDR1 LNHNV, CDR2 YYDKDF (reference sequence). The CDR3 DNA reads TGTGCCACCAGCCCCAGCGGGATCGCTGGAAACACCATATATTTT. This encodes CATSPSGIAGNTIYF.

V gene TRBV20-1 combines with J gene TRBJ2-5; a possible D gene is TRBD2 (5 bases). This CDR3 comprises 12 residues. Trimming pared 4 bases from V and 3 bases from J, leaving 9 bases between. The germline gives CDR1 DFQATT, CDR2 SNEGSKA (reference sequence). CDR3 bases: TGCAGTGCTATACTAGAGGAAGAGACCCAGTACTTC. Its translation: CSAILEEETQYF.

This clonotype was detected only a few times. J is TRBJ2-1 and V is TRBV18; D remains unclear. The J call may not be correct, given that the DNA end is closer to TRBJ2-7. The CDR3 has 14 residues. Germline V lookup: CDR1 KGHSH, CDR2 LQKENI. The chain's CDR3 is CASSPGRTAYEQYF. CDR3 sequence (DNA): TGTGCCAGCTCACCAGGGCGGACCGCCTACGAGCAGTACTTC.

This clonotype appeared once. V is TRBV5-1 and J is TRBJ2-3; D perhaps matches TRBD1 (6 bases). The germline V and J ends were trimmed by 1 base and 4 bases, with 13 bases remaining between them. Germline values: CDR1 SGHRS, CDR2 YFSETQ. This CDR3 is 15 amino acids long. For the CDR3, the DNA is TGCGCCAGCAGCTTGCTCTTGTCAGGGGCAGATACGCAGTATTTT. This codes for CASSLLLSGADTQYF.

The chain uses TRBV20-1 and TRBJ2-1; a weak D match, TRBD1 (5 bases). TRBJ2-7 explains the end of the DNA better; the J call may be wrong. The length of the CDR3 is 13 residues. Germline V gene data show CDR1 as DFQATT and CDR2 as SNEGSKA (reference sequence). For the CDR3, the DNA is TGCAGTGCTAAAAGAACAGGAACCTACGAGCAGTACTTC. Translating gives CSAKRTGTYEQYF.

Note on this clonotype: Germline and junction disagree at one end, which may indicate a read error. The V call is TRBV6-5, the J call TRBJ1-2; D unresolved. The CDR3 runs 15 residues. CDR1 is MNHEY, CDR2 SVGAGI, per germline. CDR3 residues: CASSYSKGGNYGYTF. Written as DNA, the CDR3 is TGTGCCAGTAGTTACAGTAAAGGAGGGAACTATGGCTACACCTTC.

CDR3 protein: CASSSNPLAGSNEQFF. DNA of the CDR3: TGTGCCAGCAGTTCCAATCCACTAGCGGGCAGCAATGAGCAGTTCTTC. The rearrangement uses TRBV12-3 or TRBV12-4 and TRBJ2-1; 9 nucleotides align to TRBD2. The CDR3 is 16 residues long. Unmatched junction bases numbered 10, after V lost 4 bases and J lost 6 bases.

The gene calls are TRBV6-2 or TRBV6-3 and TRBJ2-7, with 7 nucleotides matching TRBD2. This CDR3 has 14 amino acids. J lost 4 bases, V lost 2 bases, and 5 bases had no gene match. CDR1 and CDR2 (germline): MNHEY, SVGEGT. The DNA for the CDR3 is TGTGCCAGCAGTTACAGGCGGGAGAAATACGAGCAGTACTTC. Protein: CASSYRREKYEQYF.

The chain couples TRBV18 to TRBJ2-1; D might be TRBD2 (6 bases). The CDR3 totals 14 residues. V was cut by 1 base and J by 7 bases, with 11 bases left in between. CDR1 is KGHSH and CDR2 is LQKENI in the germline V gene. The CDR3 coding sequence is TGTGCCAGCTCACCACTAGCTAGCGAGAATGAGCAGTTCTTC. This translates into CASSPLASENEQFF.

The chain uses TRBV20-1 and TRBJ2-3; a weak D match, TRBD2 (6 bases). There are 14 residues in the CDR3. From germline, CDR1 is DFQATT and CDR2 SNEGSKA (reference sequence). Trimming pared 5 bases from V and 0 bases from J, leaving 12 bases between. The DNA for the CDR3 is TGCAGTGCTGATCTAGCGACTAGCACAGATACGCAGTATTTT. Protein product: CSADLATSTDTQYF.

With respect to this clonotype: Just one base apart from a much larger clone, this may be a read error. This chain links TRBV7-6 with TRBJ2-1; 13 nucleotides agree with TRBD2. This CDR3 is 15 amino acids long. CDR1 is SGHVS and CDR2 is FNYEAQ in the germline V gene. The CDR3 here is CASSDTSGGVNEQSF. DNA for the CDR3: TGTGCCAGCAGCGACACTAGCGGGGGGGTGAATGAGCAGTCCTTC.

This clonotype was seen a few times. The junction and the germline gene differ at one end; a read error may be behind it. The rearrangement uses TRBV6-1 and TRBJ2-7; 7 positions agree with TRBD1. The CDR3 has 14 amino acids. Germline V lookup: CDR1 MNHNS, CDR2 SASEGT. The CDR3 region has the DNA TGTGCCGGCAGTCGGGACAGCTTTTCCTACGAGCAGTACTTC. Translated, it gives CAGSRDSFSYEQYF.

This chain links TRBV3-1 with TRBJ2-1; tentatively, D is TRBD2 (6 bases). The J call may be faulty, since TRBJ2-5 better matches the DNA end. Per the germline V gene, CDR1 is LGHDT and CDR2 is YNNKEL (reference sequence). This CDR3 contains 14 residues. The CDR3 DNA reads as TGTGCCAGCAGCGAAAACCTAGCGTTAGCGACCCAGTACTTC. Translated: CASSENLALATQYF.

The CDR3 protein is CASSSMGHEQYF. CDR3 in DNA: TGCGCCAGCAGCTCTATGGGGCACGAGCAGTACTTC. The chain carries TRBV5-1 and TRBJ2-7; tentative D call: TRBD1 (5 bases). The germline V gene encodes CDR1 SGHRS and CDR2 YFSETQ. The CDR3 has 12 residues. The V and J ends lost 3 bases and 5 bases respectively, with 9 bases between them.

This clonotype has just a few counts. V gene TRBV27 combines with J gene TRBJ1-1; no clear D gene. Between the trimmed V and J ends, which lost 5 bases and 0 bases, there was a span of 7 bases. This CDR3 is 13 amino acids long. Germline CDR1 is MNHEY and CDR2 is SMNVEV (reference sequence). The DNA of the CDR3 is TGTGCCAGCAGTCCGAAGTTGAACACTGAAGCTTTCTTT. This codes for CASSPKLNTEAFF.

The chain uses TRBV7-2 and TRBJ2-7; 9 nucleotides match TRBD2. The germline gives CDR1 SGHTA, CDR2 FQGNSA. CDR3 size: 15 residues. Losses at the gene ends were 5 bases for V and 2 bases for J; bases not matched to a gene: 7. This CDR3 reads CASSVRGLATYEQYF. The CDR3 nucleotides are TGTGCCAGCAGCGTCCGGGGACTAGCCACCTACGAGCAGTACTTC. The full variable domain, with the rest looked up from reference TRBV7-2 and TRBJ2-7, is GAGVSQSPSNKVTEKGKDVELRCDPISGHTALYWYRQSLGQGLEFLIYFQGNSAPDKSGLPSDRFSAERTGGSVSTLTIQRTQQEDSAVYLCASSVRGLATYEQYFGPGTRLTVT.

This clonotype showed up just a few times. CDR3 loop: CASSPSGRVYEQYF. CDR3 nucleotides: TGTGCCAGCAGCCCCAGCGGGAGGGTCTACGAGCAGTACTTC. The V call is TRBV7-3, the J call TRBJ2-7, with TRBD2 matching over 10 bases. Germline loops: CDR1 SGHTA, CDR2 FQGTGA. The CDR3 is 14 amino acids. Trimming took 5 bases from V and 3 from J; bases not matched to a gene: 4.

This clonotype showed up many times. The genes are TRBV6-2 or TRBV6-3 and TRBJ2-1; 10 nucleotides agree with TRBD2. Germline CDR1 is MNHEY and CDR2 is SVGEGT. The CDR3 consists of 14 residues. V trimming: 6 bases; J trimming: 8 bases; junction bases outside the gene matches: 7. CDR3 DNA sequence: TGTGCCAGCAGACCCAGCGGGAGGGCCCATGAGCAGTTCTTC. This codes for CASRPSGRAHEQFF.